This T cell receptor beta chain was sequenced in a study of OX40 agonist ivuxolimab in advanced cancers. Background on the study: Patients' therapy was ivuxolimab, an antibody that acts as an agonist of OX40 (CD134).

With regard to this clone: Its target is not known.

The repertoire was sequenced with immunoSEQ multiplex PCR; TCRdb's copy has only in-frame clones and lacks some. The table lists 15,000 to 20,000 clones, 84% of them singletons. Study findings and constraints: On average, CD8+ T cells had more expanded clones than CD4+.

The sequencing used CD4+ or CD8+ T cells sorted from blood, collected in a trial of the OX40 agonist ivuxolimab. This receptor was identified in an adult with an advanced solid tumor such as melanoma, head and neck, liver or kidney cancer.

The CDR3 DNA is TGTGCCAGCAGTTGGGGCGGACAAGAGACCCAGTACTTC. Its protein product is CASSWGGQETQYF. This chain joins TRBV28 and TRBJ2-5; the D gene is possibly TRBD1 (5 bases). The length of the CDR3 is 13 residues. Germline V gives CDR1 MDHEN, CDR2 SYDVKM. The ends were cut back, 4 bases at V and 2 bases at J, with 8 bases in the middle.